A single sample gave rise to the 17 T cell receptor beta chains below, sequenced in a study of blood T cell repertoires in COVID-19 (TCRdb year 2020). The library was prepared using the immunoSEQ multiplex PCR assay. The table was pulled from immuneACCESS by TCRdb, which kept in-frame rearrangements only. Such tables lose some clones; where checked, under half of the loss comes from unresolved V genes, and the rest has no known cause. For this sample there are about 33,000 clones; around 88% appear just once. The ten most abundant clones make up about 6.3% of the sample. The sample was peripheral blood. These receptors all stem from a human donor in a cohort sampled during active COVID-19.

The chain is built from TRBV6-4 and TRBJ2-1; the match to TRBD1 covers 8 bases. The CDR3 sequence is 16 residues long. After removal of 6 bases from V and 1 base from J, the junction contained 8 bases not matched to a gene. Germline CDR1 is MRHNA and CDR2 is SNTAGT. The DNA of the CDR3 is TGTGCCAGCAGGCGGACAGGGTTTGATTCCTACAATGAGCAGTTCTTC. Encoded protein: CASRRTGFDSYNEQFF.

The chain links TRBV6-6 to TRBJ2-5, with no clear D. The germline V and J ends were trimmed by 0 bases and 4 bases, with 15 bases remaining between them. Germline V lookup: CDR1 MNHNY, CDR2 SVGAGI (reference sequence). The length of the CDR3 is 16 residues. The CDR3 loop reads CASSYSRSTSGETQYF. The CDR3 DNA is TGTGCCAGCAGTTACTCGAGATCCACATCAGGAGAGACCCAGTACTTC.

The chain links TRBV6-2 or TRBV6-3 to TRBJ1-5; TRBD1 agrees at 7 bases. CDR1 is MNHEY, CDR2 SVGEGT, per germline. V was clipped by 5 bases and J by 4 bases; unmatched bases: 2. The CDR3 contains 13 residues. The CDR3 DNA reads as TGTGCCAGCAGTGACAGGGTAAATCAGCCCCAGCATTTT. Translated: CASSDRVNQPQHF.

This chain connects TRBV7-6 to TRBJ2-7; no clear D gene. Trimming pared 5 bases from V and 6 bases from J, leaving 14 bases between. In germline, CDR1 is SGHVS, CDR2 FNYEAQ. This CDR3 spans 13 amino acids. This CDR3 is CASSQPATAEQYF. As DNA, the CDR3 is TGTGCCAGCAGCCAGCCCGCCACAGCCGAGCAGTACTTC.

The rearrangement joins TRBV1 to TRBJ2-7; TRBD2 is taken as the D call from the table, unchecked against the DNA. TRBV1 is an annotated pseudogene. This CDR3 contains 13 residues. The DNA for the CDR3 is TGCACCAGCAGGGGACTAGCAGGAGGCGAGCAGTACTTC. Its protein product is CTSRGLAGGEQYF.

The chain combines TRBV20-1 with TRBJ2-3; a weak D match, TRBD2 (5 bases). The CDR3 runs to 15 residues. Trimming took off 3 bases at V and 4 bases at J, with 17 bases between the two ends. In germline, CDR1 is DFQATT, CDR2 SNEGSKA (reference sequence). DNA for the CDR3: TGCAGTGCTAGTGAGGCTAGCCGACTGGCAGATACGCAGTATTTT. It is translated as CSASEASRLADTQYF.

The chain is built from TRBV24-1 and TRBJ2-2; unclear D gene. Between the trimmed V and J ends, which lost 4 bases and 4 bases, there was a span of 12 bases. The CDR3 extends over 15 amino acids. Germline V gene sequence: CDR1 KGHDR, CDR2 SFDVKD. The CDR3 bases are TGTGCCACCAGTGAGGGCAGGTTTGCCACCGGGGAGCTGTTTTTT. Translated: CATSEGRFATGELFF.

The V and J genes are TRBV5-8 and TRBJ2-7; possible D gene TRBD2, 5 bases. The CDR3 sequence is 14 residues long. Looked up from germline, CDR1 is SGHTS and CDR2 is YDEGEE. Trimming removed 4 bases from V and 3 bases from J, with 14 bases in between. The CDR3 DNA reads TGTGCCAGCAGCCCCATCTCCGGGAACTACGAGCAGTACTTC. Encoded protein: CASSPISGNYEQYF.

The chain couples TRBV5-1 to TRBJ2-7; 10 bases agree with TRBD2. The J segment lost 4 bases and the V segment lost 5 bases, leaving 6 bases of the junction unmatched. The CDR3 runs to 14 residues. Germline V lookup: CDR1 SGHRS, CDR2 YFSETQ. This CDR3 is CASRRTSGVYEQYF. The CDR3 DNA is TGCGCCAGCAGAAGGACTAGCGGAGTATACGAGCAGTACTTC.

This chain links TRBV5-5 with TRBJ1-1; no firm D call. The CDR3 consists of 15 residues. The germline CDR1 and CDR2 sequences are SGHKS and YYEKEE (reference sequence). Trimming removed 7 bases from V and 1 base from J, with 17 bases in between. The CDR3, as DNA: TGTGCCAGCTTCACTTTGACGGGAAGGAACACTGAAGCTTTCTTT. Protein sequence: CASFTLTGRNTEAFF.

The rearrangement joins TRBV5-4 to TRBJ2-1; 13 bases are shared with TRBD2. Trimming at V came to 0 bases and at J to 6 bases, leaving 6 bases not matched to a gene. The CDR3 spans 17 residues. Germline CDR1 and CDR2: SGHNT and YYREEE (reference sequence). The CDR3, as DNA: TGTGCCAGCAGCTTGGGACTAGCGGGAGGACCACTCAATGAGCAGTTCTTC. Its protein product is CASSLGLAGGPLNEQFF.

The V gene is TRBV28, the J gene TRBJ2-5; TRBD1 matches at 9 bases. This CDR3 spans 16 amino acids. Germline assignment: CDR1 MDHEN and CDR2 SYDVKM. V lost 10 bases to trimming and J lost 4 bases; unmatched junction nucleotides: 16. CDR3 DNA: TGTGCCACCTCGACCGGGACAGGGATTATGGCAGAGACCCAGTACTTC. It codes for CATSTGTGIMAETQYF.

The chain is built from TRBV6-6 and TRBJ2-3; TRBD1 matches at 9 bases. Losses at the gene ends were 6 bases for V and 1 base for J; bases not matched to a gene: 2. Per germline, CDR1 MNHNY and CDR2 SVGAGI (reference sequence). This CDR3 spans 14 amino acids. CDR3 region: CASSRTGGTDTQYF. The CDR3 DNA reads TGTGCCAGCAGCCGGACAGGGGGCACAGATACGCAGTATTTT.

The V and J genes are TRBV4-2 and TRBJ2-3, with 15 bases identical to TRBD2. CDR3 length: 16 residues. Trimming at V came to 4 bases and at J to 8 bases, leaving 7 bases not matched to a gene. The germline CDR1 and CDR2 sequences are LGHNA and YNFKEQ. This CDR3 is CASSPSGLAGGGTQYF. Written as DNA, the CDR3 is TGTGCCAGCAGCCCCTCGGGACTAGCGGGAGGAGGTACGCAGTATTTT.

The rearrangement uses TRBV19 and TRBJ2-7, with 8 bases matching TRBD1. The germline V gene encodes CDR1 LNHDA and CDR2 SQIVND (reference sequence). V shed 4 bases and J 6 bases; nucleotides not matched to a gene: 5. This CDR3 spans 13 amino acids. The CDR3, as DNA: TGTGCCAGTAGTAGCGGGACAGGCATCGAGCAGTACTTC. It yields the protein CASSSGTGIEQYF.

The chain joins TRBV7-2 to TRBJ2-7; D unclear. V gave up 1 base and J gave up 1 base, with 8 bases separating them. The CDR3 runs to 14 residues. Per germline, CDR1 SGHTA and CDR2 FQGNSA. As DNA, the CDR3 is TGTGCCAGCAGCTTAGGGCTTTCATCCTACGAGCAGTACTTC. Translated: CASSLGLSSYEQYF.

This sequence joins TRBV3-1 (or the pseudogene TRBV3-2) and TRBJ2-7; TRBD1 agrees at 7 bases. Germline values: CDR1 LGHDT, CDR2 YNNKEL (reference sequence). The CDR3 is 14 amino acids. V lost 5 bases, J lost 4 bases, and 8 bases stayed unmatched. The CDR3: CASSLSRGRYEQYF. DNA for the CDR3: TGTGCCAGCAGCTTAAGTAGGGGGCGGTACGAGCAGTACTTC.